This T cell receptor beta chain was profiled in a study of CD8 T cells in ankylosing spondylitis. CDR1 and CDR2 from the germline V gene are MNHEY and SVGEGT. V dropped 5 bases and J dropped 6 bases, with 4 bases sitting between them. This CDR3 contains 10 residues. A few counts support this clonotype. Via MiXCR, TCRdb re-called the 5' RACE reads, giving one row per CDR3 protein. In the table there are 25,000 to 35,000 distinct CDR3 sequences, 12% to 15% of which are singletons. The source of this sequence is a male donor with ankylosing spondylitis or in good health (not recorded which). The sequencing input was blood. The chain carries TRBV6-2 or TRBV6-3 and TRBJ2-5; D call uncertain. CDR3 in DNA: TGTGCCAGCAGTCACAAGACCCAGTACTTC. Translated: CASSHKTQYF.